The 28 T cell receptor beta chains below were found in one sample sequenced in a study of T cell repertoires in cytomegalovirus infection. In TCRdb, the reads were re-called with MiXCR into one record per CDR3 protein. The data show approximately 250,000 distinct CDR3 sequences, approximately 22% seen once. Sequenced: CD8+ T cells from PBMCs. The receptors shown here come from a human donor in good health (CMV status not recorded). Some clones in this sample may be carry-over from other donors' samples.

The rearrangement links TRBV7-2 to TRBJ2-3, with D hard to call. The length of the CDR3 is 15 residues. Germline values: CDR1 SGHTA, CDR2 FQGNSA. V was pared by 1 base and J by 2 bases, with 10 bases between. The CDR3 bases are TGTGCCAGCAGCTTAGGATGGGGTCTCACAGATACGCAGTATTTT. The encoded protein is CASSLGWGLTDTQYF.

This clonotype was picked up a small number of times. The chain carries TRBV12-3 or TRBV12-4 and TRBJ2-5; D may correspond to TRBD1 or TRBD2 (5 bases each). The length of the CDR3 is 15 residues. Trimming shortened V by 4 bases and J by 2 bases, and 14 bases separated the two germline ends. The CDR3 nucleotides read TGTGCCAGCAGTTCCCCCGGGACCCAACAAGAGACCCAGTACTTC. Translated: CASSSPGTQQETQYF.

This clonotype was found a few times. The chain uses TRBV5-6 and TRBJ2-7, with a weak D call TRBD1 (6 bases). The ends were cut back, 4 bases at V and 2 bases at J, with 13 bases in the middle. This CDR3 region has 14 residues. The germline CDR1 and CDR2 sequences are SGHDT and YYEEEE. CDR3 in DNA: TGTGCCAGCAGCCTGACAGGCCCTACCTACGAGCAGTACTTC. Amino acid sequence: CASSLTGPTYEQYF.

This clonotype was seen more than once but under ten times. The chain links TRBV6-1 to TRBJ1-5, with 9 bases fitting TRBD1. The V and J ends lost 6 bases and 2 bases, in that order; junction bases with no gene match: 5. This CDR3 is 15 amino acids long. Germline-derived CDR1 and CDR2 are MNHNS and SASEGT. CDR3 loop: CASSSTGGGNQPQHF. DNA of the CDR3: TGTGCCAGCAGCTCGACAGGGGGTGGCAATCAGCCCCAGCATTTT.

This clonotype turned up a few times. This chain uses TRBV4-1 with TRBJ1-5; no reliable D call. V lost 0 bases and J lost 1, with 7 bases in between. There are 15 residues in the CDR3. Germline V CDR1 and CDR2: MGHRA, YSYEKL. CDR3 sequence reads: CASSQELMSNQPQHF. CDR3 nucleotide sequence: TGCGCCAGCAGCCAAGAACTAATGAGCAATCAGCCCCAGCATTTT.

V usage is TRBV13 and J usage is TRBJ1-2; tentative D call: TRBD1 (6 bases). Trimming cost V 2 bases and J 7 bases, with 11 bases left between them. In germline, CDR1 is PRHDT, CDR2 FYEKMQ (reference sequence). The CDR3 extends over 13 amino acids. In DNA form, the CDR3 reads TGTGCCAGCAGCTTACGGGGGGCCCTTGGCTACACCTTC. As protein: CASSLRGALGYTF.

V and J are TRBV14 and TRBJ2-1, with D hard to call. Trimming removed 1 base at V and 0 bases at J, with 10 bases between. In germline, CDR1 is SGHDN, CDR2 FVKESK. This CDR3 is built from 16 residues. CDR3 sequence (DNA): TGTGCCAGCAGCCAAGTAATCCGAATCTCCTACAATGAGCAGTTCTTC. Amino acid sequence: CASSQVIRISYNEQFF.

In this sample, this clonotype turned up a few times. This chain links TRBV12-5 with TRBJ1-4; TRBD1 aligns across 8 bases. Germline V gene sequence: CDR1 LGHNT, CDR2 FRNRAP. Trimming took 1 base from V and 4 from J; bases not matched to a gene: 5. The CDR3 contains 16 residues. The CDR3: CASGLGLTGDNEKLFF. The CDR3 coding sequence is TGTGCTAGTGGTTTGGGGTTGACAGGGGATAATGAAAAACTGTTTTTT.

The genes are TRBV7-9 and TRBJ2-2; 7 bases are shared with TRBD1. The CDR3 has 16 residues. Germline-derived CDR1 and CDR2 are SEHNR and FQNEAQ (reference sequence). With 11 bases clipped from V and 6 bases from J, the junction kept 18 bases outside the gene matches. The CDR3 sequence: CASPDRERIVSGELFF. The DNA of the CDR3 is TGTGCCTCCCCTGACAGGGAACGCATTGTGTCCGGGGAGCTGTTTTTT.

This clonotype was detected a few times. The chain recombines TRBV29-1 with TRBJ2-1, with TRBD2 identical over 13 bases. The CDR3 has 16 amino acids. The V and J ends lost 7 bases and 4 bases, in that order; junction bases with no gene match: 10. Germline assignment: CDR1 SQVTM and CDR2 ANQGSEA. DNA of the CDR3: TGCAGCGCCGCCGGACTAGCGGGGGCCTCTTACAATGAGCAGTTCTTC. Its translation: CSAAGLAGASYNEQFF.

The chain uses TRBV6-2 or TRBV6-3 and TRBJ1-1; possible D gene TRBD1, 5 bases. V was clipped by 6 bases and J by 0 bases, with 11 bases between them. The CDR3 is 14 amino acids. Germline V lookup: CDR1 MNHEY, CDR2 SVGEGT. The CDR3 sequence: CASRTTVMNTEAFF. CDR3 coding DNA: TGTGCCAGCAGAACGACAGTAATGAACACTGAAGCTTTCTTT.

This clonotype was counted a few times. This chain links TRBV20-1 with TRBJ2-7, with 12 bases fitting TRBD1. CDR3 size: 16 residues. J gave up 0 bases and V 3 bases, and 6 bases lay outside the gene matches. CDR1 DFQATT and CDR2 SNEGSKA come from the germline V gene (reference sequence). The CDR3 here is CSASPGTGGASYEQYF. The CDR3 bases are TGCAGTGCTAGCCCCGGGACAGGGGGCGCCTCCTACGAGCAGTACTTC.

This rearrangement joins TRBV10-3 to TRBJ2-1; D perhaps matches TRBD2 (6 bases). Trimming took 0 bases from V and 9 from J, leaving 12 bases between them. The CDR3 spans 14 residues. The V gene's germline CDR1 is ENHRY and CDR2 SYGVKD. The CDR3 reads CAISESLLATEQFF. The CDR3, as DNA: TGTGCCATCAGTGAGTCACTACTAGCTACTGAGCAGTTCTTC.

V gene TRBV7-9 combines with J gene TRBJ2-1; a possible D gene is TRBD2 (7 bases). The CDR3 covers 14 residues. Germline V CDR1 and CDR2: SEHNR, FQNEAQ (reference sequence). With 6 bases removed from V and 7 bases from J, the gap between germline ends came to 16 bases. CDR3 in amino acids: CASRMGGGMNEQFF. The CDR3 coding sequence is TGTGCCAGCAGAATGGGAGGGGGGATGAATGAGCAGTTCTTC.

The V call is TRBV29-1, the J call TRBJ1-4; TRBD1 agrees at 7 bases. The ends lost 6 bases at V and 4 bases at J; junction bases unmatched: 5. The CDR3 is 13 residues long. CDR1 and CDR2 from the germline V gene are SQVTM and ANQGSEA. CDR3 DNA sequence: TGCAGCGTGCGGGACAGTAATAATGAAAAACTGTTTTTT. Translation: CSVRDSNNEKLFF. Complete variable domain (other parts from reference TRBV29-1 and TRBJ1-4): SAVISQKPSRDICQRGTSLTIQCQVDSQVTMMFWYRQQPGQSLTLIATANQGSEATYESGFVIDKFPISRPNLTFSTLTVSNMSPEDSSIYLCSVRDSNNEKLFFGSGTQLSVL.

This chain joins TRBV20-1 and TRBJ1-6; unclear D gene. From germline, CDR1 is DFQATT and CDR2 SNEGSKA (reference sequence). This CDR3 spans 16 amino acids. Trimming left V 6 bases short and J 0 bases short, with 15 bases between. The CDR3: CSAPLEEGSYNSPLHF. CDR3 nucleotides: TGCAGTGCCCCCTTGGAGGAGGGCTCCTATAATTCACCCCTCCACTTT.

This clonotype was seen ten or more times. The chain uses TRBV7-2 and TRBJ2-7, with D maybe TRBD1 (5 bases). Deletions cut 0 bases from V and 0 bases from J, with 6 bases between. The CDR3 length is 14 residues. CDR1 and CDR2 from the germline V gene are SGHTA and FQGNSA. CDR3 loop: CASSLAGPSYEQYF. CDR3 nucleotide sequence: TGTGCCAGCAGCTTAGCGGGGCCCTCCTACGAGCAGTACTTC.

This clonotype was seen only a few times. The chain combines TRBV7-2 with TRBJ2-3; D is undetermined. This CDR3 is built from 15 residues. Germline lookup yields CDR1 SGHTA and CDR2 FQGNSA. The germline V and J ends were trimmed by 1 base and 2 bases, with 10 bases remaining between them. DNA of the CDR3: TGTGCCAGCAGCTTAGACGGCTTTTCCACAGATACGCAGTATTTT. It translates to CASSLDGFSTDTQYF.

The CDR3 DNA reads TGTGCCAGCAGTGAAGCATGGCGGGTTAGCACGAACACCGGGGAGCTGTTTTTT. This translates into CASSEAWRVSTNTGELFF. The chain combines TRBV2 with TRBJ2-2; a possible D gene is TRBD2 (5 bases). Trimming removed 0 bases at V and 0 bases at J, with 14 bases between. Looked up from germline, CDR1 is SNHLY and CDR2 is FYNNEI. There are 18 residues in the CDR3. The whole variable domain, remainder taken from reference TRBV2 and TRBJ2-2, is EPEVTQTPSHQVTQMGQEVILRCVPISNHLYFYWYRQILGQKVEFLVSFYNNEISEKSEIFDDQFSVERPDGSNFTLKIRSTKLEDSAMYFCASSEAWRVSTNTGELFFGEGSRLTVL.

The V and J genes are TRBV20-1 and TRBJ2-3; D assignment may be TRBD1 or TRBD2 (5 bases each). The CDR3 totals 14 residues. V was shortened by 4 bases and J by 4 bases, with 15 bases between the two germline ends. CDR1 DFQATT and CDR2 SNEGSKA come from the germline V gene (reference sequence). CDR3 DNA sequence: TGCAGTGCTACCGGGGCCGTGGATTCAGATACGCAGTATTTT. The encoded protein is CSATGAVDSDTQYF.

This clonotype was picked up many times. The CDR3 reads CARWDSGAHNQPQHF. DNA for the CDR3: TGTGCCAGATGGGACTCGGGGGCTCACAATCAGCCCCAGCATTTT. The rearrangement links TRBV7-6 to TRBJ1-5, with D perhaps TRBD1 (6 bases). The V and J ends lost 9 bases and 3 bases respectively, with 18 bases between them. There are 15 residues in the CDR3. Germline values: CDR1 SGHVS, CDR2 FNYEAQ.

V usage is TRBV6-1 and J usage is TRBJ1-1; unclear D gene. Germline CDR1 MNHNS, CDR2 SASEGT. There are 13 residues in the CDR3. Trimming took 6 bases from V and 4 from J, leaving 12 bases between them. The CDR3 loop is CASRAGASTEAFF. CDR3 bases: TGTGCCAGCAGGGCCGGTGCTTCCACTGAAGCTTTCTTT.

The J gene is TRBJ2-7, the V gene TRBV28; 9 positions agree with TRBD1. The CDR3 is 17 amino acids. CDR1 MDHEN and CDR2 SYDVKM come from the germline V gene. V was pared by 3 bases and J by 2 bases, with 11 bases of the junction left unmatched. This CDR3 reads CASSFRTLTGGPYEQYF. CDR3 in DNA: TGTGCCAGCAGTTTCCGTACCCTGACAGGGGGGCCCTACGAGCAGTACTTC.

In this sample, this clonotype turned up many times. The DNA of the CDR3 is TGTGCCAGCAGCGTAAGCTTACAGGAAAGCTCCTATAATTCACCCCTCCACTTT. Amino acids: CASSVSLQESSYNSPLHF. The chain recombines TRBV7-8 with TRBJ1-6; a possible D gene is TRBD1 (5 bases). CDR3 length: 18 residues. The germline V gene has CDR1 SGHVS and CDR2 FQNEAQ. V lost 5 bases, J lost 0 bases, and 17 bases lay in between.

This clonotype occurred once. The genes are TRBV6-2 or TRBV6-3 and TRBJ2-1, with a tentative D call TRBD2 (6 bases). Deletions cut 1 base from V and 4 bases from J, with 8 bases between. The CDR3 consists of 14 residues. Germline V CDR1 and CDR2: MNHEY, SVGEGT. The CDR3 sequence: CASSYFRGYNEQFF. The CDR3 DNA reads TGTGCCAGCAGTTACTTTCGGGGGTACAATGAGCAGTTCTTC.

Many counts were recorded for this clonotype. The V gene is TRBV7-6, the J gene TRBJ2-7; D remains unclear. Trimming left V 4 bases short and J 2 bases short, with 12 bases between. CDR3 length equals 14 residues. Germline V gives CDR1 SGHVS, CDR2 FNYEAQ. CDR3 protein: CASSSHAGTYEQYF. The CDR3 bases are TGTGCCAGCAGCTCTCACGCAGGAACCTACGAGCAGTACTTC.

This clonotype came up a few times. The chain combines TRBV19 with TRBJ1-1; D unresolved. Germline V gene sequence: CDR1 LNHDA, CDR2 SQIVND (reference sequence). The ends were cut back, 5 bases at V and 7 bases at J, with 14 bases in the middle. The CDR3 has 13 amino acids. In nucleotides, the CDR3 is TGTGCCAGTAGTTACAGCCAGCCGGGTGAAGCTTTCTTT. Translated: CASSYSQPGEAFF.

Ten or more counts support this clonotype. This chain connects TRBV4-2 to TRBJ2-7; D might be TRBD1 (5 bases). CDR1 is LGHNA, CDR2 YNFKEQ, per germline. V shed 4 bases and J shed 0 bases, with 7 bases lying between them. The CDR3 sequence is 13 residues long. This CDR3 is CASSRGNSYEQYF. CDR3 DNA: TGTGCCAGCAGCCGGGGCAACTCCTACGAGCAGTACTTC.